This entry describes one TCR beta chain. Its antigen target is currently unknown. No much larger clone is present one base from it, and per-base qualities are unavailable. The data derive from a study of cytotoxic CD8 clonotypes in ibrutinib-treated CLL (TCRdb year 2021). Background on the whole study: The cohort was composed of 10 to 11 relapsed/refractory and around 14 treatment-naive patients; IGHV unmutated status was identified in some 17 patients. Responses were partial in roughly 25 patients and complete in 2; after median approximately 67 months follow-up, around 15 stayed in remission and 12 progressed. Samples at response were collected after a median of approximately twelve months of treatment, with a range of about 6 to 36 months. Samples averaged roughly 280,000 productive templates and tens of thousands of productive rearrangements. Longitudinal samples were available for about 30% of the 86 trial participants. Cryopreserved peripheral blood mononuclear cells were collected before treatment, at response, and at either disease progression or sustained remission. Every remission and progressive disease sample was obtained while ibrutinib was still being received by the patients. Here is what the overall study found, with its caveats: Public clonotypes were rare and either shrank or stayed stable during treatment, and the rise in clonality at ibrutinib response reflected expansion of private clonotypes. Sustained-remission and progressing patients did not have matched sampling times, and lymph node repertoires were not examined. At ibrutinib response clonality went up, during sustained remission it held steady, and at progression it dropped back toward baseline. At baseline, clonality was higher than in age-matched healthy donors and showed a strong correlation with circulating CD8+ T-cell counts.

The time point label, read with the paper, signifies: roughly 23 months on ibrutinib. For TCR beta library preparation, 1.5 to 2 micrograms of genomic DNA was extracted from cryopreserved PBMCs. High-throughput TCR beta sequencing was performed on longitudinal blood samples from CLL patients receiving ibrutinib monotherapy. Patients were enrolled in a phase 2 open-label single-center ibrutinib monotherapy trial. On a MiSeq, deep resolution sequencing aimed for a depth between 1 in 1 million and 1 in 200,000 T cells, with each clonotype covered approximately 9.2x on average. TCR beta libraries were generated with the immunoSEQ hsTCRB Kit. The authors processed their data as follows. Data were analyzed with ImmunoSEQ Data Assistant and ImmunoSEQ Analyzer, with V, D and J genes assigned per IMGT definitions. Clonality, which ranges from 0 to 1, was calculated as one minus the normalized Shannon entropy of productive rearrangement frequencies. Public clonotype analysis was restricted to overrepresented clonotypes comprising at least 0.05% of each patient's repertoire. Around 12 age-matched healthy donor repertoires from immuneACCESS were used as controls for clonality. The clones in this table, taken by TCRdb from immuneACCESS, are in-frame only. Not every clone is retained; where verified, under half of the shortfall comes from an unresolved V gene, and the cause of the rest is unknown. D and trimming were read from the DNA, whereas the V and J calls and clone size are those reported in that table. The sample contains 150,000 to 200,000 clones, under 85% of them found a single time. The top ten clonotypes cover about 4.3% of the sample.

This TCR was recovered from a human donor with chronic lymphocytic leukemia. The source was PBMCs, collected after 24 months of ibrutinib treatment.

The nucleotide sequence reads TGCGCCAGCAGCCAAGATATGGGAGGGACTGAAGCTTTCTTT. This is translated as CASSQDMGGTEAFF. The chain is encoded by TRBV4-3 joined to TRBJ1-1; there is no confident call for the D gene. The germline ends are 10 bases apart after V is trimmed by 0 bases and J by 5 bases. The CDR3 runs 14 residues from the cysteine to the phenylalanine. The DNA shown is the 42-base CDR3, in frame from base 1. CDR1 and CDR2 are drawn from the germline V gene: LGHNA, YSLEER.